The 28 T cell receptor beta chains listed next were all sequenced from one sample in a study of vaccination and CD4 T cells after COVID-19. Treatment in this sample: approximately nine-day PBMC culture with coronavirus spike peptide pools or control peptides (ViraFEST assay). For these receptors, no antigen is known. The Oncomine TCR Beta short-read assay was applied to DNA of cultured CD4+ T cells. Each CDR3 protein is one row after TCRdb ran MiXCR on the PCR reads. Here the sample spans some 3,300 distinct CDR3 sequences, approximately 49% being singletons. Sequencing input: CD4+ T cells from blood, cultured in vitro. These receptors all stem from a human donor who had recovered from COVID-19.

This clonotype was counted once. The rearrangement uses TRBV3-1 and TRBJ1-1; 12 positions agree with TRBD1. V gave up 5 bases and J gave up 5 bases; unmatched junction bases: 6. The CDR3 is 15 amino acids. Germline V gives CDR1 LGHDT, CDR2 YNNKEL (reference sequence). The CDR3 DNA reads TGTGCCAGCAGCGGGACAGGGGGCGCGGGTACTGAAGCTTTCTTT. Translating gives CASSGTGGAGTEAFF.

The genes are TRBV14 and TRBJ1-6; TRBD1 is a possible D gene (5 bases). The CDR3 contains 11 residues. Germline loops: CDR1 SGHDN, CDR2 FVKESK. V was pared by 3 bases and J by 14 bases, with 8 bases between. The CDR3, as DNA: TGTGCCAGCAGCCAGGCGGGGGCCCTCCACTTT. It codes for CASSQAGALHF.

As DNA, the CDR3 is TGCAGTGCTAGAGATGGGACGGGAGGGTCAGATACGCAGTATTTT. The encoded protein is CSARDGTGGSDTQYF. The V gene is TRBV20-1, the J gene TRBJ2-3; 8 bases are shared with TRBD2. The length of the CDR3 is 15 residues. Germline V CDR1 and CDR2: DFQATT, SNEGSKA (reference sequence). The ends lost 0 bases at V and 4 bases at J; junction bases unmatched: 6.

J is TRBJ1-5 and V is TRBV20-1; D not resolved. Per germline, CDR1 DFQATT and CDR2 SNEGSKA (reference sequence). The CDR3 is 14 residues long. Deletions cut 0 bases from V and 2 bases from J, with 8 bases between. CDR3 sequence reads: CSARDGGGNQPQHF. In nucleotides, the CDR3 is TGCAGTGCTAGAGATGGCGGGGGCAATCAGCCCCAGCATTTT.

The chain has TRBV28 and TRBJ2-2; D not resolved. Germline values: CDR1 MDHEN, CDR2 SYDVKM. Between the trimmed V and J ends, which lost 2 bases and 2 bases, there was a span of 6 bases. CDR3 length: 14 residues. CDR3 coding DNA: TGTGCCAGCAGTTTAGTGAAAAACACCGGGGAGCTGTTTTTT. Translated, it gives CASSLVKNTGELFF.

V and J are TRBV28 and TRBJ1-2, with 8 nucleotides matching TRBD1. Per the germline V gene, CDR1 is MDHEN and CDR2 is SYDVKM. V gave up 6 bases and J gave up 5 bases; unmatched junction bases: 11. The CDR3 extends over 15 amino acids. For the CDR3, the DNA is TGTGCCAGCAGCACGATGCCAGGGGGCGGGTATGGCTACACCTTC. The encoded protein is CASSTMPGGGYGYTF.

The CDR3 DNA follows: TGTGCCAGCAGTGATCTTCGGACAGGGAGCTCCTACGAGCAGTACTTC. Protein: CASSDLRTGSSYEQYF. The genes are TRBV2 and TRBJ2-7; 8 bases line up with TRBD1. With 3 bases clipped from V and 0 bases from J, the junction kept 7 bases outside the gene matches. In germline, CDR1 is SNHLY, CDR2 FYNNEI. This CDR3 has 16 residues.

This chain uses TRBV9 with TRBJ1-2; TRBD1 is a possible D gene (6 bases). Trimming cost V 3 bases and J 4 bases, with 13 bases left between them. The CDR3 runs 14 residues. Germline values: CDR1 SGDLS, CDR2 YYNGEE. The DNA for the CDR3 is TGTGCCAGCAGCGACAACAGACAGGTCTATGGCTACACCTTC. Residues: CASSDNRQVYGYTF. Full variable domain (outside the CDR3, taken from reference TRBV9 and TRBJ1-2): DSGVTQTPKHLITATGQRVTLRCSPRSGDLSVYWYQQSLDQGLQFLIQYYNGEERAKGNILERFSAQQFPDLHSELNLSSLELGDSALYFCASSDNRQVYGYTFGSGTRLTVV.

V and J are TRBV5-4 and TRBJ2-5; D might be TRBD2 (5 bases). Germline-derived CDR1 and CDR2 are SGHNT and YYREEE (reference sequence). V shed 4 bases and J shed 3 bases, with 19 bases lying between them. The CDR3 sequence is 16 residues long. The CDR3 nucleotides are TGTGCCAGCAGCCGCGGAGGTACCCAAACGAAAGAGACCCAGTACTTC. Its protein is CASSRGGTQTKETQYF.

The chain links TRBV5-1 to TRBJ1-4; 10 nucleotides match TRBD1. The germline gives CDR1 SGHRS, CDR2 YFSETQ. The length of the CDR3 is 15 residues. After removal of 0 bases from V and 7 bases from J, the junction contained 3 bases not matched to a gene. The CDR3 sequence: CASSLGTGGGEKLFF. As DNA, the CDR3 is TGCGCCAGCAGCTTGGGGACAGGGGGTGGTGAAAAACTGTTTTTT.

The chain joins TRBV19 to TRBJ2-7, with TRBD2 as a possible D gene (6 bases). Trimming took off 1 base at V and 3 bases at J, with 10 bases between the two ends. The CDR3 is made up of 14 amino acids. Germline V lookup: CDR1 LNHDA, CDR2 SQIVND (reference sequence). The CDR3 coding sequence is TGTGCCAGTAGTATAGGAGCGGAGGGCTACGAGCAGTACTTC. Translation: CASSIGAEGYEQYF.

Turning to this clonotype: The junction differs from germline at one of its ends, possibly a read error. The rearrangement uses TRBV5-4 and TRBJ1-1; no clear D gene. The CDR3 is made up of 14 amino acids. Germline V gene lookup returns CDR1 SGHNT and CDR2 YYREEE (reference sequence). The CDR3 DNA reads as TGTGCCAGCAGCTATTTAAGAGACCCCACTGAGGCTTTCTTT. It translates to CASSYLRDPTEAFF.

This clonotype was counted only a few times. This chain links TRBV5-1 with TRBJ2-2; D is tentatively TRBD1 or TRBD2 (5 bases each). Germline values: CDR1 SGHRS, CDR2 YFSETQ. The ends were cut back, 8 bases at V and 7 bases at J, with 21 bases in the middle. This CDR3 is 15 amino acids long. CDR3 bases: TGCGCCAGTCTCGCTACTGATGGGACGATCGGGGAGCTGTTTTTT. It specifies CASLATDGTIGELFF.

This clonotype is termed medium-sized. The chain is built from TRBV20-1 and TRBJ2-7; 8 bases align to TRBD1. The germline CDR1 and CDR2 sequences are DFQATT and SNEGSKA (reference sequence). With V trimmed by 0 bases and J by 5 bases, 9 bases remained unmatched. The CDR3 is 15 residues long. The CDR3 nucleotides read TGCAGTGCTAGAGAGATGACAGGGGTGTGGGACGAGCAGTACTTC. Amino acids: CSAREMTGVWDEQYF.

V and J are TRBV6-2 or TRBV6-3 and TRBJ2-2; D might be TRBD1 (6 bases). Trimming left V 6 bases short and J 1 base short, with 12 bases between. CDR1 MNHEY and CDR2 SVGEGT come from the germline V gene. This CDR3 contains 15 residues. Here the CDR3 reads CASSSGVLNTGELFF. The DNA for the CDR3 is TGTGCCAGCAGCTCAGGGGTCCTGAACACCGGGGAGCTGTTTTTT.

V is TRBV15 and J is TRBJ1-4; D gene uncertain. Germline CDR1 LNHNV, CDR2 YYDKDF (reference sequence). CDR3 length: 14 residues. V was cut by 0 bases and J by 8 bases, with 10 bases left in between. This CDR3 reads CATSRDGEGEKLFF. As DNA, the CDR3 is TGTGCCACCAGCAGAGATGGGGAGGGCGAAAAACTGTTTTTT. The complete variable domain, with remaining parts taken from reference TRBV15 and TRBJ1-4, reads DAMVIQNPRYQVTQFGKPVTLSCSQTLNHNVMYWYQQKSSQAPKLLFHYYDKDFNNEADTPDNFQSRRPNTSFCFLDIRSPGLGDTAMYLCATSRDGEGEKLFFGSGTQLSVL.

In this sample, this clonotype turned up a few times. The genes are TRBV10-3 and TRBJ2-7; 11 bases match TRBD2. Germline V gives CDR1 ENHRY, CDR2 SYGVKD. The CDR3 loop spans 13 amino acids. The J segment lost 5 bases and the V segment lost 5 bases, leaving 2 bases of the junction unmatched. This CDR3 is CAISSGLADEQYF. The CDR3 DNA sequence: TGTGCCATCAGTTCGGGACTAGCGGACGAGCAGTACTTC.

The chain has TRBV30 and TRBJ2-1; 10 bases fit TRBD2. CDR1 is GTSNPN, CDR2 SVGIG, per germline (reference sequence). V shed 5 bases and J 6 bases; nucleotides not matched to a gene: 7. This CDR3 spans 14 amino acids. The CDR3 sequence is CAWSSGLAFNEQFF. The CDR3 DNA sequence: TGTGCCTGGTCTTCGGGACTAGCGTTCAATGAGCAGTTCTTC.

In this sample, this clonotype turned up a few times. V is TRBV20-1 and J is TRBJ1-2, with D maybe TRBD1 (6 bases). Per germline, CDR1 DFQATT and CDR2 SNEGSKA (reference sequence). The length of the CDR3 is 16 residues. Trimming pared 0 bases from V and 8 bases from J, leaving 22 bases between. The DNA for the CDR3 is TGCAGTGCTAGAGATCAAGTTCGGGGGGCTAGGGGCGGCTACACCTTC. It encodes CSARDQVRGARGGYTF.

The J gene is TRBJ2-1, the V gene TRBV20-1, with D perhaps given as TRBD1 or TRBD2 (5 bases each). The CDR3 length is 12 residues. With 3 bases removed from V and 10 bases from J, the gap between germline ends came to 13 bases. Germline V gives CDR1 DFQATT, CDR2 SNEGSKA (reference sequence). The CDR3 loop reads CSASQGAREQFF. As DNA, the CDR3 is TGCAGTGCTAGCCAGGGAGCCAGGGAGCAGTTCTTC.

The V gene is TRBV2, the J gene TRBJ2-3, with TRBD2 matching over 8 bases. Germline V gives CDR1 SNHLY, CDR2 FYNNEI. Germline trimming cut 4 bases from V and 0 bases from J; bases unmatched to any gene: 3. The CDR3 is 15 amino acids. CDR3 residues: CASSGGRPSTDTQYF. CDR3 coding DNA: TGTGCCAGCAGTGGCGGGAGGCCTAGCACAGATACGCAGTATTTT.

This clonotype is large. The chain recombines TRBV5-1 with TRBJ1-5; D perhaps matches TRBD1 (5 bases). The V end lost 0 bases, the J end lost 5 bases, and 15 bases lay between the germline ends. CDR3 length: 16 residues. Germline loops: CDR1 SGHRS, CDR2 YFSETQ. CDR3 nucleotide sequence: TGCGCCAGCAGCTTGGGATATGGGGGTTCGGATCAGCCCCAGCATTTT. Translating gives CASSLGYGGSDQPQHF.

This clonotype was observed a handful of times. The gene calls are TRBV5-1 and TRBJ2-6, with 11 bases fitting TRBD1. J was trimmed by 4 bases and V by 3 bases; bases with no gene match: 3. CDR1 is SGHRS and CDR2 is YFSETQ in the germline V gene. The CDR3 has 16 residues. The CDR3 spells CASSWTGGGGANVLTF. The CDR3, as DNA: TGCGCCAGCAGCTGGACAGGGGGCGGAGGGGCCAACGTCCTGACTTTC.

This clonotype is labeled as large. V is TRBV11-3 and J is TRBJ2-3; TRBD2 is a possible D gene (5 bases). Germline values: CDR1 SGHNT, CDR2 YENEEA. V was shortened by 3 bases and J by 6 bases, with 16 bases between the two germline ends. CDR3 size: 15 residues. The CDR3 region is CASSFELERWDTQYF. CDR3 nucleotides: TGTGCCAGCAGCTTTGAACTAGAAAGGTGGGATACGCAGTATTTT. Drawing the rest from reference TRBV11-3 and TRBJ2-3, the complete variable domain is EAGVVQSPRYKIIEKKQPVAFWCNPISGHNTLYWYLQNLGQGPELLIRYENEEAVDDSQLPKDRFSAERLKGVDSTLKIQPAELGDSAVYLCASSFELERWDTQYFGPGTRLTVL.

The chain employs TRBV27 and TRBJ1-4; TRBD1 is a possible D gene (5 bases). V lost 6 bases to trimming and J lost 11 bases, with 19 bases between them. This CDR3 has 14 residues. CDR1 is MNHEY, CDR2 SMNVEV, per germline (reference sequence). CDR3 loop: CASSFSRQRQKLFF. The CDR3 DNA is TGTGCCAGCAGCTTTTCAAGACAGCGCCAGAAACTGTTTTTT.

Remarks on this clonotype: A read error is likely, as this CDR3 ends without the conserved phenylalanine or tryptophan. The V and J genes are TRBV6-1 and TRBJ1-6, with D possibly matching TRBD1 (5 bases). Looked up from germline, CDR1 is MNHNS and CDR2 is SASEGT. V gave up 5 bases and J gave up 12 bases, with 20 bases separating them. The CDR3 runs to 15 residues. For the CDR3, the DNA is TGTGCCAGCAGTACATTAGACCGCCGGGGGGGACCCCTCCACCTG. It codes for CASSTLDRRGGPLHL.

The gene calls are TRBV7-9 and TRBJ2-7; D unclear. V lost 0 bases and J lost 5, with 11 bases in between. The germline V gene encodes CDR1 SEHNR and CDR2 FQNEAQ (reference sequence). The CDR3 consists of 14 residues. The CDR3 DNA reads as TGTGCCAGCAGCTTAGCTTCCGTCAACCACGAGCAGTACTTC. Translating gives CASSLASVNHEQYF.

There are a few counts of this clonotype. V is TRBV9 and J is TRBJ1-5, with D unresolved. CDR1 is SGDLS and CDR2 is YYNGEE in the germline V gene. The CDR3 is made up of 14 amino acids. The ends were cut back, 0 bases at V and 6 bases at J, with 10 bases in the middle. The CDR3 bases are TGTGCCAGCAGCGTAGGACTTAAGGGTCAGCCCCAGCATTTT. This codes for CASSVGLKGQPQHF.